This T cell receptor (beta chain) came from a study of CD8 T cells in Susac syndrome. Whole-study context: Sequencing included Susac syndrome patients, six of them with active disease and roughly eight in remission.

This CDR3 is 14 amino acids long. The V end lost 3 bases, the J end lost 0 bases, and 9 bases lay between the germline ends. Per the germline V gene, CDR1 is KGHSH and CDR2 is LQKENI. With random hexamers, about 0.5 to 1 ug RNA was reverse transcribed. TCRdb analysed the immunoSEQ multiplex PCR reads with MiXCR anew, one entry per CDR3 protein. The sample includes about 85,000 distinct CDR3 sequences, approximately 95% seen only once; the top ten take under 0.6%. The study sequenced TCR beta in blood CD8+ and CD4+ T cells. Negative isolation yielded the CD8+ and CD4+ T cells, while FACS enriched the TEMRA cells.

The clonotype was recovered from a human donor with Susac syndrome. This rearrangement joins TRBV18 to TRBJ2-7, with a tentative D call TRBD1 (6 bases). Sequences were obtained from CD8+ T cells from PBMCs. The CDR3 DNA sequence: TGTGCCAGCTCACCGGGGGCCGGCTCCTACGAGCAGTACTTC. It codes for CASSPGAGSYEQYF.